The 5 T cell receptor beta chains below all came from one sample that was sequenced in a study of blood T cell repertoires in COVID-19. The table came from immunoSEQ multiplex PCR; TCRdb's copy has only in-frame clones and leaves some out. The table has almost 65,000 clones, approximately 85% seen once. Sequencing was carried out using peripheral blood. The receptors derive from a woman aged 55-69 years with COVID-19, enrolled during active disease.

The rearrangement joins TRBV7-9 to TRBJ2-1, with TRBD2 matching over 12 bases. With 5 bases clipped from V and 10 bases from J, the junction kept 12 bases outside the gene matches. Per the germline V gene, CDR1 is SEHNR and CDR2 is FQNEAQ (reference sequence). CDR3 length: 16 residues. CDR3: CASSTATAGTSGEQFF. In nucleotides, the CDR3 is TGTGCCAGCAGCACAGCAACCGCCGGGACTAGCGGGGAGCAGTTCTTC. Filled out from reference TRBV7-9 and TRBJ2-1, the complete variable domain reads DTGVSQNPRHKITKRGQNVTFRCDPISEHNRLYWYRQTLGQGPEFLTYFQNEAQLEKSRLLSDRFSAERPKGSFSTLEIQRTEQGDSAMYLCASSTATAGTSGEQFFGPGTRLTVL.

The chain uses TRBV18 and TRBJ1-1; 10 bases fit TRBD1. This CDR3 region has 14 residues. V trimming: 2 bases; J trimming: 8 bases; junction bases outside the gene matches: 5. In germline, CDR1 is KGHSH, CDR2 LQKENI. CDR3 coding DNA: TGTGCCAGCTCACCAAGGGACAGGGGACCCGAAGCTTTCTTT. Its protein product is CASSPRDRGPEAFF.

The V call is TRBV19, the J call TRBJ1-2; 7 nucleotides agree with TRBD1. The CDR3 has 14 amino acids. The germline gives CDR1 LNHDA, CDR2 SQIVND (reference sequence). After removal of 5 bases from V and 2 bases from J, the junction contained 5 bases not matched to a gene. The CDR3 bases are TGTGCCAGTAGTGCCAGGGGGAGAAACTATGGCTACACCTTC. Encoded protein: CASSARGRNYGYTF.

The V and J genes are TRBV6-5 and TRBJ1-3; possibly TRBD1 for D (6 bases). CDR1 is MNHEY and CDR2 is SVGAGI in the germline V gene. V was trimmed by 6 bases and J by 0 bases, leaving 12 bases between them. This CDR3 spans 15 amino acids. Written as DNA, the CDR3 is TGTGCCAGCAGACGACAGGCCAACTCTGGAAACACCATATATTTT. This translates into CASRRQANSGNTIYF.

The chain recombines TRBV6-5 with TRBJ1-1; possible D gene TRBD1, 5 bases. The CDR3 is 13 amino acids. CDR1 is MNHEY and CDR2 is SVGAGI in the germline V gene. The ends were cut back, 0 bases at V and 4 bases at J, with 6 bases in the middle. The CDR3 DNA reads as TGTGCCAGCAGTTACTCAAGGGGCACTGAAGCTTTCTTT. It specifies CASSYSRGTEAFF.